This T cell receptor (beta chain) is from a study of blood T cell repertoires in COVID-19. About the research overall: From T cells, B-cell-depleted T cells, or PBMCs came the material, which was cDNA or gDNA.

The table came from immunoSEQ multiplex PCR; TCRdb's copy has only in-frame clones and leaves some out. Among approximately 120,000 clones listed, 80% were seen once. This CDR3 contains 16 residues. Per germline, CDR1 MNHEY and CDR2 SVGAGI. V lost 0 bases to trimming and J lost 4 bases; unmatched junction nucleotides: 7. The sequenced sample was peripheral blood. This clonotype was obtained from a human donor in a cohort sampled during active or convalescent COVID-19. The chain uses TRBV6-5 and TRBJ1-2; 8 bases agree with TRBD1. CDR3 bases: TGTGCCAGCAGTTACTCGGGACAGGCTAAGGGCTATGGCTACACCTTC. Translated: CASSYSGQAKGYGYTF.